This TCR beta chain was observed in a study of tissue T cells after allogeneic stem cell transplantation. Findings and caveats of the study: Shared clones across patients were few; motif clustering revealed tissue-specific shared signatures.

Profiling relied on immunoSEQ multiplex PCR, and the TCRdb table lists in-frame clones only, not all of them. The sample lists about 4,700 clones, approximately 29% seen once, with under 10% in the top ten. Per the germline V gene, CDR1 is KGHPV and CDR2 is FQNQEV (reference sequence). This CDR3 spans 14 amino acids. V was clipped by 0 bases and J by 1 base, with 5 bases between them. As to this clone: Its target is not known. The germline and genes are mouse ones. The read ends 1 residue early relative to the CDR3; the germline J gene fills the gap. Distinct nucleotide sequences in the sample also encode this CDR3.

As for time point: mouse harvest day 14 after allogeneic transplant. Tail vein injection delivered 10^7 T-cell-depleted bone marrow cells and 10^6 splenic CD5+ T cells. The TCR comes from a female BALB/c mouse given C57BL/6 T cells with graft-versus-host disease after an allogeneic hematopoietic cell transplant. The sample taken for sequencing was skin. The chain recombines TRBV26 with TRBJ2-3; possible D gene TRBD2, 5 bases. The part of the CDR3 DNA that was read is TGTGCCAGCAGTCTGTCTGGGGGTGCAGAAACGCTGTAT. Translation: CASSLSGGAETLY. The whole CDR3 sequence is CASSLSGGAETLYF.